The 2 T cell receptor beta chains below come from one sample, sequenced in a study of long-term antiretroviral therapy in people with HIV. Sequencing relied on immunoSEQ assay v3.0, run at survey level. The table came from immunoSEQ multiplex PCR; TCRdb's copy has only in-frame clones and leaves some out. There are under 40,000 clones in the sample; about 85% occur only once, and about 5.3% lies in the top ten. The starting material was unsorted PBMCs, obtained 2.8 years before starting antiretroviral therapy. All receptors come from a woman in her twenties or thirties with HIV.

Only one count was recorded for this clone. The gene calls are TRBV19 and TRBJ1-2, with D possibly matching TRBD1 (5 bases). V was pared by 3 bases and J by 6 bases, with 14 bases between. This CDR3 is 14 amino acids long. The germline V gene has CDR1 LNHDA and CDR2 SQIVND (reference sequence). CDR3 bases: TGTGCCAGTAGTATGTGGGGCCTCGGAGATGGCTACACCTTC. Protein: CASSMWGLGDGYTF.

The genes are TRBV6-1 and TRBJ1-2, with TRBD1 as a possible D gene (5 bases). This CDR3 contains 14 residues. Germline V gene lookup returns CDR1 MNHNS and CDR2 SASEGT. The V end was cut by 6 bases, the J end by 0 bases, with 11 bases between. CDR3 loop: CASSAGFPNYGYTF. In nucleotides, the CDR3 is TGTGCCAGCAGCGCAGGGTTTCCTAACTATGGCTACACCTTC.